The clone carrying this T cell receptor (beta chain) was seen repeatedly, ten times or more. Its antigen is undetermined. Preparation of TCR beta libraries was done by quantitative 5'-RACE with molecular barcodes. TCRdb re-called the 5' RACE reads through MiXCR, storing one row per CDR3 protein. The repertoire holds 120,000 to 150,000 distinct CDR3 sequences, with roughly 8.3% as singletons. The sample is drawn from a study of CD8 T cells in ankylosing spondylitis. Study-level results: Significant enrichment of disease-linked clones was reported in matched ankylosing spondylitis synovial fluid. CD8+ by phenotype, disease-linked clones were relatively rare in peripheral blood.

This CDR3 contains 11 residues. The V end was cut by 7 bases, the J end by 5 bases, with 8 bases between. Germline values: CDR1 SNHLY, CDR2 FYNNEI. This clonotype was sampled from a male donor with ankylosing spondylitis. The specimen was synovial fluid, either unsorted or a sorted T cell fraction (not recorded which). This rearrangement joins TRBV2 to TRBJ1-1; D gene unclear. In nucleotides, the CDR3 is TGTGCCAGCAAGCTCAGGACTGAAGCTTTCTTT. Its protein is CASKLRTEAFF.